The T cell receptor beta chain described here comes from a study of siplizumab effects on memory and regulatory T cells. Sequencing was performed with immunoSEQ multiplex PCR; in TCRdb, only in-frame clones are kept and a portion is missing. The sample shows some 97,000 clones, 90% to 95% of them seen only once. Study-wide results and limits: Naive versus memory phenotype went unassigned for roughly 80-96% of proliferating CD4+ or CD8+ clones.

Points on this clone: Its antigen is still unknown.

J was trimmed by 13 bases and V by 1 base; bases with no gene match: 8. CDR3 length equals 14 residues. Germline V gene lookup returns CDR1 MRHNA and CDR2 SNTAGT. The source of this sequence is a human donor in good health. Sample: Tregs sorted from blood. The chain links TRBV6-4 to TRBJ2-1; 9 bases map to TRBD2. In nucleotides, the CDR3 is TGTGCCAGCAGTGACTTAGCGGGAGTGGGGGGCCAGTTCTTC. It encodes CASSDLAGVGGQFF.